What follows are 2 T cell receptor beta chains derived from one specimen sequenced in a study of T cell responses to AZD1222 COVID-19 vaccine. The protocol was immunoSEQ multiplex PCR, while the TCRdb copy is restricted to in-frame clones and leaves out a portion. The repertoire holds 150,000 to 180,000 clones, 70% to 90% seen once, with 5.5% in the top ten. Source: peripheral blood, taken on day 0 of MenACWY control vaccination. These receptors all come from an adult in good health.

The chain couples TRBV5-1 to TRBJ1-3, with a tentative D call TRBD1 (5 bases). V was cut by 1 base and J by 2 bases, with 7 bases left in between. Germline assignment: CDR1 SGHRS and CDR2 YFSETQ. There are 14 residues in the CDR3. The chain's CDR3 is CASSLTGPGNTIYF. CDR3 DNA sequence: TGCGCCAGCAGCTTGACAGGACCTGGAAACACCATATATTTT.

This chain uses TRBV7-9 with TRBJ2-1, with D uncertain. The CDR3 is 15 amino acids. The V gene lost 3 bases and the J gene lost 2 bases, with 11 bases spanning the gap. Germline assignment: CDR1 SEHNR and CDR2 FQNEAQ (reference sequence). CDR3 DNA: TGTGCCAGCAGCTTGTACTTGGGAACCTACAATGAGCAGTTCTTC. Encoded protein: CASSLYLGTYNEQFF. Looking up the rest from reference TRBV7-9 and TRBJ2-1 gives the full variable domain: DTGVSQNPRHKITKRGQNVTFRCDPISEHNRLYWYRQTLGQGPEFLTYFQNEAQLEKSRLLSDRFSAERPKGSFSTLEIQRTEQGDSAMYLCASSLYLGTYNEQFFGPGTRLTVL.